These 7 T cell receptor beta chains were all obtained from the same sample, sequenced in a study of T cells in localized non-small cell lung cancer. The method was immunoSEQ multiplex PCR; TCRdb's version includes in-frame clones alone and lacks a portion of them. The sample records fewer than 30,000 clones, 90% being singletons. The specimen comprised peripheral blood, sampled before any cancer treatment. The receptors derive from a woman aged 35-70 years with stage I lung adenocarcinoma.

The V call is TRBV21-1, the J call TRBJ2-7. TRBV21-1 is termed a pseudogene. The CDR3 loop spans 15 amino acids. The CDR3 here is CASTPYGRVSYEQYF. The CDR3 nucleotides are TGTGCCAGCACCCCCTATGGTAGGGTGTCCTACGAGCAGTACTTC.

The chain links TRBV6-4 to TRBJ2-2, with 9 bases aligning to TRBD1. Germline CDR1 MRHNA, CDR2 SNTAGT. The ends lost 8 bases at V and 3 bases at J; junction bases unmatched: 4. This CDR3 has 14 residues. The CDR3 region is CASAGQGHTGELFF. CDR3 sequence (DNA): TGTGCCAGCGCAGGACAGGGGCACACCGGGGAGCTGTTTTTT.

The chain uses TRBV11-3 and TRBJ2-1; 12 bases are shared with TRBD2. Germline CDR1 reads SGHNT; CDR2 reads YENEEA. V dropped 1 base and J dropped 8; count of bases not matched to a gene: 6. The CDR3 is 16 amino acids. CDR3 sequence: CASSLGWLAGGDEQFF. CDR3 DNA sequence: TGTGCCAGCAGCTTAGGATGGCTAGCGGGAGGGGATGAGCAGTTCTTC.

The chain couples TRBV27 to TRBJ2-7; the D call may be TRBD1 or TRBD2 (6 bases each). The CDR3 runs to 15 residues. The V gene lost 1 base and the J gene lost 0 bases, with 10 bases spanning the gap. The germline gives CDR1 MNHEY, CDR2 SMNVEV (reference sequence). The CDR3 DNA reads as TGTGCCAGCAGTTTATACAGGGAGGCCTCCTACGAGCAGTACTTC. Translated, it gives CASSLYREASYEQYF.

The chain joins TRBV7-9 to TRBJ2-5; D is undetermined. Germline values: CDR1 SEHNR, CDR2 FQNEAQ (reference sequence). CDR3 size: 14 residues. Trimming took off 1 base at V and 1 base at J, with 7 bases between the two ends. In DNA, the CDR3 is TGTGCCAGCAGCTTAGTTCTACCCCAAGAGACCCAGTACTTC. Translating gives CASSLVLPQETQYF.

The chain is built from TRBV9 and TRBJ2-3; D is undetermined. V lost 0 bases and J 5 bases, leaving 10 bases between the germline ends. CDR1 SGDLS and CDR2 YYNGEE come from the germline V gene. There are 14 residues in the CDR3. The CDR3 DNA reads as TGTGCCAGCAGCGTAGGTGGGTACGGAGATACGCAGTATTTT. Its protein is CASSVGGYGDTQYF.

This chain uses TRBV29-1 with TRBJ2-1; 9 nucleotides agree with TRBD1. The CDR3 is made up of 14 amino acids. With 6 bases clipped from V and 1 base from J, the junction kept 4 bases outside the gene matches. CDR1 SQVTM and CDR2 ANQGSEA come from the germline V gene. The CDR3 reads CSVGGQGSYNEQFF. For the CDR3, the DNA is TGCAGCGTCGGCGGACAGGGGTCCTACAATGAGCAGTTCTTC.